Each of the 20 T cell receptor beta chains below was sequenced from the same sample in a study of somatic mutations in cytotoxic T cells in rheumatoid arthritis (dated by TCRdb to between 2016 and 2019). The library was built by means of the immunoSEQ multiplex PCR assay. TCRdb took over this immuneACCESS table, retaining in-frame rearrangements with V and J assigned. Such tables are incomplete; in checked studies, under half of the missing clones stem from an unresolved V gene, and the remainder is unexplained. The sample table contains some 27,000 clones; only one count was recorded for roughly 70% of them. The ten most abundant clones make up roughly a tenth of the sample. Source material: CD8+ T cells sorted from blood. All receptors come from a woman in her late teens or twenties in good health.

J is TRBJ2-1 and V is TRBV4-1, with TRBD2 matching 10 bases. Per the germline V gene, CDR1 is MGHRA and CDR2 is YSYEKL. J was trimmed by 5 bases and V by 4 bases; bases with no gene match: 5. The CDR3 spans 15 residues. The CDR3 spells CASSPTSGWDNEQFF. For the CDR3, the DNA is TGCGCCAGCAGCCCGACTAGCGGGTGGGACAATGAGCAGTTCTTC.

This clone was seen only a few times. The V call is TRBV16, the J call TRBJ1-2, with D unresolved. The CDR3 runs 11 residues. Germline CDR1 and CDR2: KGHSY and FQNENV. The V end was cut by 3 bases, the J end by 4 bases, with 3 bases between. In nucleotides, the CDR3 is TGTGCCAGCAGCCAGGGCTATGGCTACACCTTC. This codes for CASSQGYGYTF.

This clone was detected a few times. The V call is TRBV4-2, the J call TRBJ2-1; 7 bases map to TRBD2. The trim removed 6 bases at V and 1 base at J, leaving 6 bases unmatched. CDR1 is LGHNA and CDR2 is YNFKEQ in the germline V gene. This CDR3 comprises 15 residues. The CDR3 DNA sequence: TGTGCCAGCAGAAGCGGCGGGGGTTCCTACAATGAGCAGTTCTTC. Its protein product is CASRSGGGSYNEQFF.

This chain links TRBV5-6 with TRBJ1-5, with D tentatively TRBD1 (5 bases). Germline V gene sequence: CDR1 SGHDT, CDR2 YYEEEE. Trimming cost V 4 bases and J 6 bases, with 17 bases left between them. This CDR3 is built from 15 residues. CDR3 nucleotide sequence: TGTGCCAGCAGCCGACAGTCCCTATCAGTTCAGCCCCAGCATTTT. Amino acid sequence: CASSRQSLSVQPQHF.

This clone came up once. This chain links TRBV29-1 with TRBJ2-1, with a weak D call TRBD2 (6 bases). The CDR3 length is 14 residues. In germline, CDR1 is SQVTM, CDR2 ANQGSEA. Trimming shortened V by 7 bases and J by 5 bases, and 18 bases separated the two germline ends. CDR3 nucleotide sequence: TGCAGCGCCCCCAGCCGGGACTTTGACAATGAGCAGTTCTTC. Protein product: CSAPSRDFDNEQFF.

This clone was counted between two and nine times. The chain employs TRBV9 and TRBJ1-1; possibly TRBD1 for D (5 bases). Trimming left V 2 bases short and J 3 bases short, with 11 bases between. CDR3 length: 14 residues. The V gene's germline CDR1 is SGDLS and CDR2 YYNGEE. Written as DNA, the CDR3 is TGTGCCAGCAGCGTGGCAGGGTCGCACACTGAAGCTTTCTTT. This translates into CASSVAGSHTEAFF.

This chain connects TRBV27 to TRBJ2-2, with D maybe TRBD2 (5 bases). The germline V and J ends were trimmed by 5 bases and 5 bases, with 9 bases remaining between them. Germline lookup yields CDR1 MNHEY and CDR2 SMNVEV (reference sequence). CDR3 length: 13 residues. In nucleotides, the CDR3 is TGTGCCAGCAGTCTAGCTAGGACCGGGGAGCTGTTTTTT. Protein: CASSLARTGELFF.

The chain couples TRBV27 to TRBJ2-3; tentatively, D is TRBD1 or TRBD2 (6 bases each). The ends were cut back, 10 bases at V and 2 bases at J, with 13 bases in the middle. The CDR3 runs 13 residues. The germline V gene has CDR1 MNHEY and CDR2 SMNVEV (reference sequence). This CDR3 reads CAIGGSYTDTQYF. In DNA form, the CDR3 reads TGTGCCATCGGGGGCTCCTACACAGATACGCAGTATTTT.

The J gene is TRBJ2-7, the V gene TRBV7-9; TRBD1 matches 10 bases. CDR3 length: 15 amino acids. The V and J ends lost 5 bases and 4 bases, in that order; junction bases with no gene match: 8. The germline V gene encodes CDR1 SEHNR and CDR2 FQNEAQ (reference sequence). CDR3 bases: TGTGCCAGCAGCCCGGGACAGGGGTCGTTATACGAGCAGTACTTC. Translating it yields CASSPGQGSLYEQYF.

The chain joins TRBV7-9 to TRBJ2-7; 7 bases line up with TRBD1. Germline CDR1 reads SEHNR; CDR2 reads FQNEAQ (reference sequence). V trimming: 5 bases; J trimming: 3 bases; junction bases outside the gene matches: 7. The CDR3 is 14 residues long. DNA for the CDR3: TGTGCCAGCAGCCTCCGGGACAGACTCTACGAGCAGTACTTC. Encoded protein: CASSLRDRLYEQYF.

This CDR3 is CASSFRLAGANTGELFF. The DNA for the CDR3 is TGTGCCAGCAGCTTTAGACTAGCGGGGGCGAACACCGGGGAGCTGTTTTTT. The J gene is TRBJ2-2, the V gene TRBV7-8; 12 nucleotides match TRBD2. The CDR3 loop spans 17 amino acids. Germline loops: CDR1 SGHVS, CDR2 FQNEAQ. J gave up 0 bases and V 3 bases, and 2 bases lay outside the gene matches.

The chain uses TRBV5-1 and TRBJ2-1; the match to TRBD2 covers 9 bases. There are 16 residues in the CDR3. Germline assignment: CDR1 SGHRS and CDR2 YFSETQ. V lost 0 bases to trimming and J lost 6 bases; unmatched junction nucleotides: 7. CDR3 region: CASSLAGSGGPNEQFF. DNA for the CDR3: TGCGCCAGCAGCTTGGCCGGTAGCGGGGGACCCAATGAGCAGTTCTTC.

The gene calls are TRBV5-4 and TRBJ1-1; D might be TRBD1 (5 bases). CDR1 SGHNT and CDR2 YYREEE come from the germline V gene (reference sequence). This CDR3 spans 13 amino acids. With 6 bases removed from V and 6 bases from J, the gap between germline ends came to 15 bases. CDR3 DNA: TGTGCCAGCACCCAGGGACGGGAGCCTGAAGCTTTCTTT. As protein: CASTQGREPEAFF. Filled out from reference TRBV5-4 and TRBJ1-1, the complete variable domain reads ETGVTQSPTHLIKTRGQQVTLRCSSQSGHNTVSWYQQALGQGPQFIFQYYREEENGRGNFPPRFSGLQFPNYSSELNVNALELDDSALYLCASTQGREPEAFFGQGTRLTVV.

The gene calls are TRBV11-3 and TRBJ2-5; the D gene is possibly TRBD2 (6 bases). V lost 0 bases and J lost 5, with 19 bases in between. There are 17 residues in the CDR3. Germline V gives CDR1 SGHNT, CDR2 YENEEA. CDR3 nucleotide sequence: TGTGCCAGCAGCTTAGATACGGGCCAGGGAGGTCGGGAGACCCAGTACTTC. It encodes CASSLDTGQGGRETQYF.

The chain carries TRBV7-9 and TRBJ2-5, with 11 bases matching TRBD1. With V trimmed by 5 bases and J by 5 bases, 7 bases remained unmatched. Germline CDR1 SEHNR, CDR2 FQNEAQ (reference sequence). This CDR3 is 15 amino acids long. This CDR3 reads CASSPKDRGPETQYF. The DNA for the CDR3 is TGTGCCAGCAGCCCCAAGGACAGGGGGCCCGAGACCCAGTACTTC.

The CDR3 nucleotides are TGTGCCAGCAGTTACAGGGGGGGCTATGGCTACACCTTC. It encodes CASSYRGGYGYTF. V and J are TRBV6-5 and TRBJ1-2; D might be TRBD1 (6 bases). Germline V gives CDR1 MNHEY, CDR2 SVGAGI. The CDR3 totals 13 residues. V lost 2 bases and J 4 bases, leaving 8 bases between the germline ends.

V usage is TRBV2 and J usage is TRBJ1-5; 7 bases align to TRBD1. The trim removed 2 bases at V and 4 bases at J, leaving 5 bases unmatched. This CDR3 has 15 amino acids. In germline, CDR1 is SNHLY, CDR2 FYNNEI. This chain's CDR3 is CASSEQAGGNQPQHF. In DNA form, the CDR3 reads TGTGCCAGCAGTGAACAGGCAGGGGGTAATCAGCCCCAGCATTTT.

This chain uses TRBV5-6 with TRBJ2-7; D ambiguous. V was cut by 0 bases and J by 3 bases, with 7 bases left in between. The germline V gene encodes CDR1 SGHDT and CDR2 YYEEEE. The CDR3 totals 13 residues. DNA for the CDR3: TGTGCCAGCAGCTTGGAACTCGACTACGAGCAGTACTTC. Translating it yields CASSLELDYEQYF.

V usage is TRBV4-1 and J usage is TRBJ2-7, with D uncertain. V was trimmed by 4 bases and J by 0 bases, leaving 10 bases between them. The length of the CDR3 is 14 residues. Germline values: CDR1 MGHRA, CDR2 YSYEKL. The CDR3 sequence is CASSPGRSSYEQYV. CDR3 nucleotides: TGCGCCAGCAGCCCGGGTAGGAGCTCCTACGAGCAGTACGTC.

The chain has TRBV27 and TRBJ2-7; possibly TRBD1 for D (5 bases). This CDR3 comprises 13 residues. Trimming shortened V by 3 bases and J by 5 bases, and 11 bases separated the two germline ends. CDR1 and CDR2 (germline): MNHEY, SMNVEV (reference sequence). The CDR3 sequence: CASSLIAGHEQYF. For the CDR3, the DNA is TGTGCCAGCAGTTTGATCGCAGGGCACGAGCAGTACTTC.